Presented here are 13 T cell receptor beta chains from one specimen sequenced in a study of vaccination and CD4 T cells after COVID-19. The treatment was: approximately nine-day PBMC culture with coronavirus spike peptide pools or control peptides (ViraFEST assay). Unexposed donor CD4+ T cells predated the COVID-19 pandemic, collected 2011-2018. No antigen is known for these receptors. With the Oncomine TCR Beta short-read assay, DNA from cultured CD4+ T cells was sequenced. TCRdb reprocessed the PCR reads via MiXCR and lists one record per CDR3 protein. The table lists approximately 6,600 distinct CDR3 sequences, roughly 51% of them singletons. Material for sequencing was CD4+ T cells from blood, cultured in vitro. The source of these receptors is a human donor in good health.

By share, this clonotype counts as large. The J gene is TRBJ1-5, the V gene TRBV20-1; TRBD1 is a possible D gene (5 bases). The CDR3 is 12 amino acids. V was cut by 3 bases and J by 9 bases, with 12 bases left in between. In germline, CDR1 is DFQATT, CDR2 SNEGSKA (reference sequence). Here the CDR3 DNA reads TGCAGTGCTAGGGGACTAGTGAGGCCCCAGCATTTT. Protein: CSARGLVRPQHF.

The chain links TRBV6-1 to TRBJ1-3, with 7 bases aligning to TRBD1. The V and J ends lost 3 bases and 0 bases, in that order; junction bases with no gene match: 5. The CDR3 has 16 residues. Germline V gene data show CDR1 as MNHNS and CDR2 as SASEGT. In DNA form, the CDR3 reads TGTGCCAGCAGTGATGACAGGGCGAGCTCTGGAAACACCATATATTTT. Translated, it gives CASSDDRASSGNTIYF.

This clonotype showed up just a few times. J is TRBJ1-5 and V is TRBV20-1; possible D gene TRBD1, 6 bases. Trimming removed 5 bases from V and 4 bases from J, with 12 bases in between. Germline CDR1 DFQATT, CDR2 SNEGSKA (reference sequence). The CDR3 has 13 amino acids. Written as DNA, the CDR3 is TGCAGTGCTTTACAGGGAGTAAATCAGCCCCAGCATTTT. Translating it yields CSALQGVNQPQHF.

This chain joins TRBV9 and TRBJ1-5; no clear D gene. The V gene lost 0 bases and the J gene lost 4 bases, with 5 bases spanning the gap. This CDR3 region has 13 residues. Germline V gene data show CDR1 as SGDLS and CDR2 as YYNGEE. This CDR3 reads CASSVAENQPQHF. The CDR3 DNA sequence: TGTGCCAGCAGCGTAGCAGAGAATCAGCCCCAGCATTTT.

This rearrangement joins TRBV5-1 to TRBJ2-3; 16 positions match TRBD2. The CDR3 extends over 19 amino acids. J gave up 5 bases and V 1 base, and 10 bases lay outside the gene matches. Germline-derived CDR1 and CDR2 are SGHRS and YFSETQ. DNA of the CDR3: TGCGCCAGCAGCTTGTTAGGAGGGACTAGCGGGGGGGCAGGAGATACGCAGTATTTT. This codes for CASSLLGGTSGGAGDTQYF.

The V call is TRBV18, the J call TRBJ1-5, with D unclear. There are 17 residues in the CDR3. CDR1 is KGHSH, CDR2 LQKENI, per germline. Trimming took 3 bases from V and 0 from J, leaving 15 bases between them. The DNA for the CDR3 is TGTGCCAGCTCACCTATGGGGTCGGTCTCTAGCAATCAGCCCCAGCATTTT. It encodes CASSPMGSVSSNQPQHF.

The rearrangement links TRBV5-1 to TRBJ1-1; possibly TRBD1 for D (5 bases). The length of the CDR3 is 14 residues. CDR1 SGHRS and CDR2 YFSETQ come from the germline V gene. Deletions cut 3 bases from V and 5 bases from J, with 14 bases between. The CDR3: CASSSGGTTTEAFF. Written as DNA, the CDR3 is TGCGCCAGCAGCTCCGGGGGGACTACGACTGAAGCTTTCTTT.

This clonotype has just a few counts. J is TRBJ1-1 and V is TRBV6-5; no reliable D call. The V and J ends lost 2 bases and 6 bases respectively, with 7 bases between them. CDR3 length equals 12 residues. CDR1 is MNHEY and CDR2 is SVGAGI in the germline V gene. The CDR3 sequence is CASSYLQPEAFF. The CDR3 DNA sequence: TGTGCCAGCAGTTACCTCCAACCTGAAGCTTTCTTT.

A few counts support this clonotype. The CDR3 bases are TGTGCCAGCAGCCCGGGACCCGCACCCCTCCACTTT. Its translation is CASSPGPAPLHF. The V gene is TRBV7-2, the J gene TRBJ1-6; tentative D call: TRBD1 (5 bases). Germline V gene sequence: CDR1 SGHTA, CDR2 FQGNSA. This CDR3 comprises 12 residues. The ends were cut back, 5 bases at V and 11 bases at J, with 10 bases in the middle.

The chain uses TRBV6-2 or TRBV6-3 and TRBJ2-5, with D perhaps matching TRBD1 or TRBD2 (6 bases each). This CDR3 region has 13 residues. V dropped 6 bases and J dropped 3 bases, with 11 bases sitting between them. Germline values: CDR1 MNHEY, CDR2 SVGEGT. The chain's CDR3 is CASSGGPKETQYF. The DNA of the CDR3 is TGTGCCAGCAGCGGGGGCCCTAAAGAGACCCAGTACTTC.

The chain carries TRBV27 and TRBJ2-1, with 7 bases matching TRBD1. V shed 5 bases and J 7 bases; nucleotides not matched to a gene: 8. CDR1 and CDR2 from the germline V gene are MNHEY and SMNVEV (reference sequence). The CDR3 is 14 amino acids. The CDR3 sequence: CASSPTGILNEQFF. CDR3 DNA sequence: TGTGCCAGCAGTCCGACAGGGATTTTAAATGAGCAGTTCTTC.

The chain carries TRBV12-3 or TRBV12-4 and TRBJ2-1; TRBD2 agrees at 9 bases. Unmatched junction bases numbered 11, after V lost 5 bases and J lost 9 bases. This CDR3 comprises 15 residues. The CDR3 is CASSLRGGAPSEQFF. The DNA of the CDR3 is TGTGCCAGCAGTCTGCGGGGGGGGGCTCCAAGTGAGCAGTTCTTC.

V usage is TRBV2 and J usage is TRBJ2-1; 8 bases line up with TRBD2. The CDR3 length is 16 residues. V dropped 2 bases and J dropped 5; count of bases not matched to a gene: 8. The germline V gene encodes CDR1 SNHLY and CDR2 FYNNEI. DNA of the CDR3: TGTGCCAGCAGTGAATGGGGGCTAGCGGGCAACAATGAGCAGTTCTTC. This sequence encodes CASSEWGLAGNNEQFF.